This T cell receptor (beta chain) comes out of a study of cytomegalovirus exposure and HLA in healthy donors. General study results and limits: Apparent HLA restriction characterized most CMV-associated TCR beta chains in a later analysis.

Germline loops: CDR1 SGHTA, CDR2 FQGNSA. The CDR3 loop spans 16 amino acids. V shed 2 bases, J shed 1 base, and the junction held 7 bases outside the gene matches. 13 Jbeta primers and 60 Vbeta primers were used for the PCR. Measured with immunoSEQ multiplex PCR; TCRdb has only the in-frame clones, and not every one. The data hold hundreds of thousands of clones, with 75% to 80% observed a single time. Comment on this clone: The antigen is not known.

The origin of this receptor is a male donor in good health and CMV-seronegative. Specimen: PBMCs. V is TRBV7-2 and J is TRBJ1-1; 7 nucleotides match TRBD1. In DNA, the CDR3 is TGTGCCAGCAGCTTATATACGGGACAGACGAACACTGAAGCTTTCTTT. It specifies CASSLYTGQTNTEAFF.